Below, 13 T cell receptor beta chains from the same sample are listed, as sequenced in a study of glioma-infiltrating T cells after dendritic cell vaccination. The time point: after dendritic cell vaccination, including at tumor progression/relapse. The repertoire was sequenced with immunoSEQ multiplex PCR; TCRdb's copy has only in-frame clones and lacks some. The top ten hold approximately 2.1% of the sample, which has 90,000 or so clones, roughly four fifths seen once. Sequenced here: blood, sampled after dendritic cell vaccination. These receptors all stem from a human donor with glioblastoma.

This clone was seen once. The chain is built from TRBV5-6 and TRBJ1-4, with D tentatively TRBD1 (5 bases). CDR1 is SGHDT, CDR2 YYEEEE, per germline. V was pared by 4 bases and J by 0 bases, with 16 bases between. The length of the CDR3 is 17 residues. CDR3 coding DNA: TGTGCCAGCAGCGACGGGCAGGGCGTTACAACTAATGAAAAACTGTTTTTT. Encoded protein: CASSDGQGVTTNEKLFF. The whole variable domain, remainder taken from reference TRBV5-6 and TRBJ1-4, is DAGVTQSPTHLIKTRGQQVTLRCSPKSGHDTVSWYQQALGQGPQFIFQYYEEEERQRGNFPDRFSGHQFPNYSSELNVNALLLGDSALYLCASSDGQGVTTNEKLFFGSGTQLSVL.

The chain carries TRBV11-3 and TRBJ2-7, with 7 bases lining up with TRBD1. Trimming took 6 bases from V and 3 from J; bases not matched to a gene: 5. Germline CDR1 is SGHNT and CDR2 is YENEEA. This CDR3 is 13 amino acids long. CDR3 residues: CASSRQGGYEQYF. The CDR3 DNA sequence: TGTGCCAGCAGTCGACAGGGTGGCTACGAGCAGTACTTC. The whole variable domain, filled in from reference TRBV11-3 and TRBJ2-7, reads EAGVVQSPRYKIIEKKQPVAFWCNPISGHNTLYWYLQNLGQGPELLIRYENEEAVDDSQLPKDRFSAERLKGVDSTLKIQPAELGDSAVYLCASSRQGGYEQYFGPGTRLTVT.

The chain recombines TRBV18 with TRBJ1-1, with D uncertain. The CDR3 is made up of 11 amino acids. V was cut by 2 bases and J by 8 bases, with 6 bases left in between. Germline V CDR1 and CDR2: KGHSH, LQKENI. The chain's CDR3 is CASSPSTEAFF. CDR3 in DNA: TGTGCCAGCTCACCATCTACCGAAGCTTTCTTT.

The table lists this clone with a few counts. The chain combines TRBV5-6 with TRBJ2-7, with a weak D call TRBD1 (6 bases). V was trimmed by 5 bases and J by 0 bases, leaving 12 bases between them. CDR1 and CDR2 (germline): SGHDT, YYEEEE. This CDR3 is 14 amino acids long. The CDR3 DNA follows: TGTGCCAGCAGTCAGGGACATTCCTCCTACGAGCAGTACGTC. It specifies CASSQGHSSYEQYV.

V usage is TRBV9 and J usage is TRBJ2-3; no reliable D call. Germline V gives CDR1 SGDLS, CDR2 YYNGEE. This CDR3 is built from 14 residues. The germline V and J ends were trimmed by 0 bases and 0 bases, with 5 bases remaining between them. The CDR3 spells CASSVGYSTDTQYF. DNA of the CDR3: TGTGCCAGCAGCGTAGGTTATAGCACAGATACGCAGTATTTT.

This clone was seen once. The chain combines TRBV5-1 with TRBJ1-6; D perhaps matches TRBD1 (6 bases). Trimming left V 3 bases short and J 7 bases short, with 14 bases between. The CDR3 length is 15 residues. From germline, CDR1 is SGHRS and CDR2 YFSETQ. The CDR3 coding sequence is TGCGCCAGCAGCTGGGCGCACAGGGAAAATTCACCCCTCCACTTT. The encoded protein is CASSWAHRENSPLHF.

The rearrangement joins TRBV6-5 to TRBJ1-2; 8 positions agree with TRBD1. There are 14 residues in the CDR3. Germline V gene data show CDR1 as MNHEY and CDR2 as SVGAGI. V was pared by 4 bases and J by 8 bases, with 9 bases of the junction left unmatched. CDR3 loop: CASSSGQGSSGYTF. The CDR3 DNA reads TGTGCCAGCAGTTCCGGACAGGGCAGTAGCGGCTACACCTTC.

V gene TRBV5-1 combines with J gene TRBJ2-3; 10 nucleotides line up with TRBD2. The V gene's germline CDR1 is SGHRS and CDR2 YFSETQ. The V gene end was trimmed by 1 base and the J gene end by 5 bases; junction bases not matched to a gene: 4. The CDR3 loop spans 15 amino acids. The CDR3 nucleotides are TGCGCCAGCAGCTTGCGAGCGGGAGGGGTAGATACGCAGTATTTT. Translation gives CASSLRAGGVDTQYF.

This chain links TRBV10-3 with TRBJ2-1, with TRBD2 matching 8 bases. The CDR3 contains 12 residues. V lost 10 bases and J lost 6; bases outside the gene matches: 5. CDR1 ENHRY and CDR2 SYGVKD come from the germline V gene. DNA of the CDR3: TGTGCCACCTCCGGGACTAGCAATGAGCAGTTCTTC. Residues: CATSGTSNEQFF.

This chain links TRBV19 with TRBJ2-2; TRBD2 matches 10 bases. J was trimmed by 0 bases and V by 10 bases; bases with no gene match: 8. The CDR3 sequence is 16 residues long. CDR1 is LNHDA, CDR2 SQIVND, per germline (reference sequence). CDR3 sequence: CATTRSGGANTGELFF. In nucleotides, the CDR3 is TGTGCCACCACCCGGAGCGGGGGGGCGAACACCGGGGAGCTGTTTTTT.

The chain uses TRBV7-9 and TRBJ1-6, with no clear D. The CDR3 runs to 15 residues. Germline assignment: CDR1 SEHNR and CDR2 FQNEAQ (reference sequence). V gave up 4 bases and J gave up 5 bases, with 12 bases separating them. The CDR3 DNA sequence: TGTGCCAGCAGCTCTCTATCAACCCATAATTCACCCCTCCACTTT. Translated, it gives CASSSLSTHNSPLHF.

This chain uses TRBV6-6 with TRBJ2-7; possible D gene TRBD2, 5 bases. The germline V and J ends were trimmed by 0 bases and 11 bases, with 17 bases remaining between them. This CDR3 spans 14 amino acids. Germline lookup yields CDR1 MNHNY and CDR2 SVGAGI (reference sequence). CDR3 nucleotides: TGTGCCAGCAGTTACTCGCTGTCCGGGGAAGAGAAGTACTTC. Amino acids: CASSYSLSGEEKYF.

The chain employs TRBV5-4 and TRBJ2-7; possibly TRBD1 for D (6 bases). The V end lost 0 bases, the J end lost 6 bases, and 13 bases lay between the germline ends. Germline V gene lookup returns CDR1 SGHNT and CDR2 YYREEE (reference sequence). The CDR3 spans 14 residues. The CDR3 region has the DNA TGTGCCAGCAGCTTGGACAGGGCAATCTCCGAGCAGTACGTC. This codes for CASSLDRAISEQYV.